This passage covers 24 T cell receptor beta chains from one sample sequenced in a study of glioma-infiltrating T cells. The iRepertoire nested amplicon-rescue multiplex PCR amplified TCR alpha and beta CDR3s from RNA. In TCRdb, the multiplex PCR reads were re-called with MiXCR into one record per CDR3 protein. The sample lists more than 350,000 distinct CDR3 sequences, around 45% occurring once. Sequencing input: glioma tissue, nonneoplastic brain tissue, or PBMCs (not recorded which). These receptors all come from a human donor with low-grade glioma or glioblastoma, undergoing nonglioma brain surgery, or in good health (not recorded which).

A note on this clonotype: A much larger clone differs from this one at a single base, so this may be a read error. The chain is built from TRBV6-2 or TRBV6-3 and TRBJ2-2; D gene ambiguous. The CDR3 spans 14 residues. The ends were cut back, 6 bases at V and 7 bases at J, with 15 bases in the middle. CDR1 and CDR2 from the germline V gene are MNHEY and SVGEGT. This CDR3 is CASSWAKSDGELFF. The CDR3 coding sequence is TGTGCCAGCAGCTGGGCTAAGTCGGACGGGGAGCTGTTTTTT.

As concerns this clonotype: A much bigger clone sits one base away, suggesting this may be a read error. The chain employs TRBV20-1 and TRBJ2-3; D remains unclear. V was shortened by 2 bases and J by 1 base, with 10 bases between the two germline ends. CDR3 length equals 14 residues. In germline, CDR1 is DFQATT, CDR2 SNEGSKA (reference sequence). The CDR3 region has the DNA TGCAGTGCTAGACATGGGGTGGGCACAGATACGCAGTATTTT. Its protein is CSARHGVGTDTQYF.

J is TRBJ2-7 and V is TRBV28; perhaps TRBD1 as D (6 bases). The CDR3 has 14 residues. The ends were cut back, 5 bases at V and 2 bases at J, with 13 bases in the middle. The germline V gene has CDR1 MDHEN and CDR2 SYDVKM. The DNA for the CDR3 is TGTGCCAGCAGTCCCCGACAGGCACCCTACGAGCAGTACTTC. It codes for CASSPRQAPYEQYF.

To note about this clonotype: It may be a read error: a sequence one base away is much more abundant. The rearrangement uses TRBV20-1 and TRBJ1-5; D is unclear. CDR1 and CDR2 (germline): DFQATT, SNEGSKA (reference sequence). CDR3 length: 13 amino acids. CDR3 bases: TGCAGTGCTACCGACGGACCCCATCAGACCCAGCATTTT. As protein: CSATDGPHQTQHF.

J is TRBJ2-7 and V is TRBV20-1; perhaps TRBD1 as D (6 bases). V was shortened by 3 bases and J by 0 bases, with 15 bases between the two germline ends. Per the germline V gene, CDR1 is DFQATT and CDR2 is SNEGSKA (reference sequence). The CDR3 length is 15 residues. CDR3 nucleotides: TGCAGTGCTAGGGAAGGGGGTTTTTACTCCTACGAGCAGTACTTC. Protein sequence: CSAREGGFYSYEQYF.

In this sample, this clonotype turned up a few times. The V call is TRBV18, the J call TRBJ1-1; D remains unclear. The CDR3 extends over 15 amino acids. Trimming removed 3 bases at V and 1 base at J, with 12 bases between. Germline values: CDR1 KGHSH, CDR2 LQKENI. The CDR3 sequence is CASSPPQVPNTEAFF. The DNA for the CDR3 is TGTGCCAGCTCACCCCCCCAGGTTCCGAACACTGAAGCTTTCTTT. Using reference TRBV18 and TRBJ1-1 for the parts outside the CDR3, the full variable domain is NAGVMQNPRHLVRRRGQEARLRCSPMKGHSHVYWYRQLPEEGLKFMVYLQKENIIDESGMPKERFSAEFPKEGPSILRIQQVVRGDSAAYFCASSPPQVPNTEAFFGQGTRLTVV.

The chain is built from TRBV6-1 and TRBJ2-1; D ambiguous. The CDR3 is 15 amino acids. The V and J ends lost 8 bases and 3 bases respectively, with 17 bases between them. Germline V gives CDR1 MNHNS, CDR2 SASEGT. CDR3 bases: TGTGCCAGCCGCCCTAAGTTAGCCCTCTACAATGAGCAGTTCTTC. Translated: CASRPKLALYNEQFF.

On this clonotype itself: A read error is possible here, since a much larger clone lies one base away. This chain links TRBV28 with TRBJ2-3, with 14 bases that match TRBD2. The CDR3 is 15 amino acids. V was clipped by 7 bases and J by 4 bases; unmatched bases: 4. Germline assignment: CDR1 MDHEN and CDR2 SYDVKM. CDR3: CASKRTSGRSDTQYF. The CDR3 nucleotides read TGTGCCAGCAAGAGGACTAGCGGGAGGTCAGATACGCAGTATTTT.

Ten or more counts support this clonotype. The CDR3 coding sequence is TGTGCCAGTAGGGCCCACGAGCAGTACTTC. This gives the protein CASRAHEQYF. The V and J genes are TRBV28 and TRBJ2-7; D remains ambiguous. Trimming cost V 9 bases and J 5 bases, with 8 bases left between them. Germline CDR1 MDHEN, CDR2 SYDVKM. The CDR3 is made up of 10 amino acids.

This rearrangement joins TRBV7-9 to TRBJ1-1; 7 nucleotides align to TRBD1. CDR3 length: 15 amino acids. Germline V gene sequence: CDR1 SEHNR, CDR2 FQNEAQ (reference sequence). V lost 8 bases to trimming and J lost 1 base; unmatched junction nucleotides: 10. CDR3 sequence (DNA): TGTGCCAGCCCTATACCGGGACAGAAGAACACTGAAGCTTTCTTT. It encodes CASPIPGQKNTEAFF.

For the CDR3, the DNA is TGCAGTGCCAGGGCCCCCATGAACTCCTACGAGCAGTACTTC. Protein sequence: CSARAPMNSYEQYF. J is TRBJ2-7 and V is TRBV20-1; tentatively, D is TRBD1 (5 bases). The germline V gene has CDR1 DFQATT and CDR2 SNEGSKA (reference sequence). Trimming took 6 bases from V and 0 from J, leaving 15 bases between them. The CDR3 runs 14 residues.

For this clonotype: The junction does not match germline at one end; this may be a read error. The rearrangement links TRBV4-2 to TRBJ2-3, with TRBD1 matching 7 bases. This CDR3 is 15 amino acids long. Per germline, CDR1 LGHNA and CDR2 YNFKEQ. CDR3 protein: CASGQDDRARDTQYF. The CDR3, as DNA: TGTGCCAGCGGCCAAGACGACAGGGCGCGGGATACGCAGTATTTT.

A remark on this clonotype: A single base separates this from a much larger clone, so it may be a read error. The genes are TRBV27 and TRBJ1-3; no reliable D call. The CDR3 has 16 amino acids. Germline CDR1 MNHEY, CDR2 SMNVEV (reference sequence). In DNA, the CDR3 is TGTGCCAGCAGTTTATCGGTGGTCAGCTCTGGAAACACCATGTATTTT. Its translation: CASSLSVVSSGNTMYF.

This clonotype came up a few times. This CDR3 reads CASTNHTGLVDQPQHF. The CDR3, as DNA: TGTGCCAGTACCAACCACACAGGGTTGGTAGATCAGCCCCAGCATTTT. The chain is built from TRBV19 and TRBJ1-5; the D gene is possibly TRBD1 (6 bases). CDR3 length equals 16 residues. Germline CDR1 LNHDA, CDR2 SQIVND (reference sequence). V was pared by 7 bases and J by 5 bases, with 21 bases between.

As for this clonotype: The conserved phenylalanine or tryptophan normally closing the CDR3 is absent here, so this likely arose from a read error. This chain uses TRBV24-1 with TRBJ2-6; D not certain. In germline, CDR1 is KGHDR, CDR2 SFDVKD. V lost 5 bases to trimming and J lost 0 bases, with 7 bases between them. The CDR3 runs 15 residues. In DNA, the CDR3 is TGTGCCACCAGTGTTGCCGGCTCTGGGGCCAACGTCCTGACTTTA. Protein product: CATSVAGSGANVLTL.

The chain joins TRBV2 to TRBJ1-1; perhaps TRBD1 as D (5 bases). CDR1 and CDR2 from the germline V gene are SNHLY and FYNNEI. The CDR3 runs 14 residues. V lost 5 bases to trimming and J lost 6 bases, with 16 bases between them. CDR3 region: CASSSRWEGPEAFF. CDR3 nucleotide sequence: TGTGCCAGCAGTAGTAGGTGGGAGGGACCTGAAGCTTTCTTT. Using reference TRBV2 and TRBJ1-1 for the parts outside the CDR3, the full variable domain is EPEVTQTPSHQVTQMGQEVILRCVPISNHLYFYWYRQILGQKVEFLVSFYNNEISEKSEIFDDQFSVERPDGSNFTLKIRSTKLEDSAMYFCASSSRWEGPEAFFGQGTRLTVV.

CDR3 protein: CASSLGQDNEKLFF. The CDR3 DNA sequence: TGCGCCAGCAGCTTGGGTCAGGATAATGAAAAACTGTTTTTT. The chain links TRBV5-1 to TRBJ1-4; D unresolved. The V end was cut by 0 bases, the J end by 4 bases, with 7 bases between. This CDR3 spans 14 amino acids. The germline CDR1 and CDR2 sequences are SGHRS and YFSETQ.

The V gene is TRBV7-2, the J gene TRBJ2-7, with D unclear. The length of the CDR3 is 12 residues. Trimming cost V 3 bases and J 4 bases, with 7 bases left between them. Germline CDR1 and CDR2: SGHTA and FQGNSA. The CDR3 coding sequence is TGTGCCAGCAGCTTTACACAGTACGAGCAGTACTTC. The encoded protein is CASSFTQYEQYF.

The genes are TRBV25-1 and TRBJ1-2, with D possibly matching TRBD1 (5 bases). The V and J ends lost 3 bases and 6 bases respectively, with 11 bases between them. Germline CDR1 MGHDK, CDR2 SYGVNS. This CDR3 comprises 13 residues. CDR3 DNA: TGTGCCAGCAGTGAGGGGGGGGGACATGGCTACACCTTC. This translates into CASSEGGGHGYTF.

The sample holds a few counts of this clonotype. CDR3 sequence (DNA): TGTGCCAGCAGCTTAGGTGCACGGACGAACACTGAAGCTTTCTTT. Encoded protein: CASSLGARTNTEAFF. The V call is TRBV11-1, the J call TRBJ1-1; D is undetermined. Germline V gene data show CDR1 as SGHAT and CDR2 as FQDESV (reference sequence). Trimming took 1 base from V and 1 from J, leaving 10 bases between them. The CDR3 sequence is 15 residues long.

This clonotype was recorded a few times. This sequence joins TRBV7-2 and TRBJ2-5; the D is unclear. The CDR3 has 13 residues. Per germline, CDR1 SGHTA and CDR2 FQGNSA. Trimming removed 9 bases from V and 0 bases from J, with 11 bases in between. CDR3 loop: CASSAKYQETQYF. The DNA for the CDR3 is TGTGCCAGTAGTGCCAAGTACCAAGAGACCCAGTACTTC.

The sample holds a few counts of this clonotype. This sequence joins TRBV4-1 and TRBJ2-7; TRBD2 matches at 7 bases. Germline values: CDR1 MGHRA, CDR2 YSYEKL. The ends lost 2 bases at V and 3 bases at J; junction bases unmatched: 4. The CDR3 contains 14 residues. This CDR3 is CASSQQPSGYEQYF. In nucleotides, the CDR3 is TGCGCCAGCAGCCAACAGCCTAGCGGCTACGAGCAGTACTTC.

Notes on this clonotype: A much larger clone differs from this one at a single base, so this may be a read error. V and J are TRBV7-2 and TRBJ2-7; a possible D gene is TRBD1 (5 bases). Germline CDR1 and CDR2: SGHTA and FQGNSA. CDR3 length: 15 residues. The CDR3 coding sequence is TGTGCCAGCAGCTTAGCGGGGCAGGAAACCTACGAGCGGTACTTC. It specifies CASSLAGQETYERYF.

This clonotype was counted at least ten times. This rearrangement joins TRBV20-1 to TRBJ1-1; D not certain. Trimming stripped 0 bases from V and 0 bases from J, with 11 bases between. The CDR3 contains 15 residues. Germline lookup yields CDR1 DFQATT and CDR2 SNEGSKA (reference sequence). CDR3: CSARDFRVMNTEAFF. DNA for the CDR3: TGCAGTGCTAGAGATTTTCGGGTTATGAACACTGAAGCTTTCTTT.